The rows below give T cell receptor beta chains drawn from one sample of a study of identical twins. A single record per CDR3 protein comes from TCRdb applying MiXCR to the 5' RACE reads. Here the sample spans about 900,000 distinct CDR3 sequences, 9% to 15% being singletons. These data are also associated with another study on yellow fever vaccine responses in identical twins.

The specimen sequenced was PBMCs. Receptors were obtained from a woman aged 18-29 years in good health. Each CDR3 is given with its conserved first and last residue. D genes are given only for firm matches. Size tells how often a clone was seen (once, few, many) or the class of an expanded clone, and some rows leave it out.

>TRBD1|TRBJ1-5|16|.|TRBV6-2/TRBV6-3
CATSGTANGGNQPQHF
TGTGCCACCTCCGGGACAGCTAATGGTGGGAATCAGCCCCAGCATTTT
>TRBD1|TRBJ1-1|15|few|TRBV3-1
CASSQVGQGTTEAFF
TGTGCCAGCAGCCAAGTCGGACAGGGGACCACTGAAGCTTTCTTT
>TRBD2|TRBJ2-5|15|.|TRBV29-1
CSVAGLAGGQETQYF
TGCAGCGTTGCAGGTCTAGCGGGGGGACAAGAGACCCAGTACTTC
>TRBD1|TRBJ2-7|19|few|TRBV28
CASSDQTGDRVRIGYEQYF
TGTGCCAGCAGTGATCAAACCGGGGACAGAGTCAGAATCGGCTACGAGCAGTACTTC
>.|TRBJ2-3|14|.|TRBV2
CATPDRASTDTQYF
TGTGCCACGCCAGACCGAGCTAGCACAGATACGCAGTATTTT
>.|TRBJ2-7|13|few|TRBV5-1
CASGEVELGEQYF
TGCGCCAGCGGGGAGGTGGAGTTGGGGGAGCAGTACTTC
>TRBD2|TRBJ2-7|14|few|TRBV15
CATSSGTSRGEQYF
TGTGCCACCAGCTCTGGGACTAGTAGGGGCGAGCAGTACTTC
>TRBD1|TRBJ1-5|16|.|TRBV15
CATSKDRGNSNQPQHF
TGTGCCACCAGCAAAGACAGGGGAAATAGCAATCAGCCCCAGCATTTT
>TRBD1|TRBJ2-3|15|.|TRBV18
CASSPPGQITDTQYF
TGTGCCAGCTCACCCCCGGGACAGATCACAGATACGCAGTATTTT
>TRBD1|TRBJ2-2|15|.|TRBV6-1
CASKVDRGLTGELFF
TGTGCCAGCAAAGTAGACAGGGGGCTCACCGGGGAGCTGTTTTTT
>.|TRBJ2-2|14|.|TRBV28
CASTGRGVAGELFF
TGTGCCAGCACTGGCAGGGGGGTCGCCGGGGAGCTGTTTTTT
>.|TRBJ2-3|14|few|TRBV6-4
CASSDDHSTDTQYF
TGTGCCAGCAGTGACGATCACAGCACAGATACGCAGTATTTT
>.|TRBJ2-1|15|.|TRBV7-8
CASSLVGRTYNEQFF
TGTGCCAGCAGCTTAGTCGGGAGAACCTACAATGAGCAGTTCTTC
>TRBD1|TRBJ1-2|14|.|TRBV20-1
CSARGLTGGTGYTF
TGCAGTGCTAGAGGGCTAACAGGGGGAACGGGCTACACCTTC
>.|TRBJ2-5|18|.|TRBV5-1
CASSLDMQGPGVGETQYF
TGCGCCAGCAGCTTGGATATGCAGGGACCAGGTGTTGGAGAGACCCAGTACTTC
>TRBD1|TRBJ2-1|13|.|TRBV20-1
CSANRGSYNEQFF
TGCAGTGCCAACAGGGGATCCTACAATGAGCAGTTCTTC
>.|TRBJ1-1|14|.|TRBV10-3
CAFSGGVGVPEAFF
TGTGCCTTCAGCGGGGGTGTAGGGGTGCCTGAAGCTTTCTTT
>TRBD2|TRBJ2-7|15|few|TRBV20-1
CSATKPAGGSYEQYF
TGCAGTGCCACGAAGCCAGCGGGAGGATCCTACGAGCAGTACTTC
>.|TRBJ2-2|15|few|TRBV3-1
CASSYGLLRAGELFF
TGTGCCAGCAGTTACGGACTATTACGGGCCGGGGAGCTGTTTTTT
>.|TRBJ1-5|14|once|TRBV7-8
CASSLGSEGQPQHF
TGTGCCAGCAGCTTAGGGTCAGAAGGGCAGCCCCAGCATTTT
>TRBD1|TRBJ2-3|15|.|TRBV5-6
CASSQDRGLTDTQYF
TGTGCCAGCAGTCAGGACAGGGGGCTGACAGATACGCAGTATTTT
>TRBD2|TRBJ2-1|19|.|TRBV3-1
CASSPGGLASNIRYNEQFF
TGTGCCAGCAGCCCCGGAGGACTAGCGAGCAACATACGGTACAATGAGCAGTTCTTC
>.|TRBJ1-1|16|few|TRBV7-8
CASSPTLQVGYTEAFF
TGTGCCAGCAGCCCCACCCTACAGGTTGGGTACACTGAAGCTTTCTTT